These 27 T cell receptor beta chains were all obtained from the same sample, sequenced in a study of radiotherapy plus CTLA-4 blockade in lung cancer. Here immunoSEQ multiplex PCR was the method, and the copy in TCRdb shows in-frame clones only, minus some. The data show approximately 60,000 clones, roughly 80% seen once. Sequenced material: peripheral blood, taken from a patient treated with radiotherapy plus ipilimumab. The source of these receptors is a human donor with non-small cell lung cancer who had a complete response to radiotherapy plus ipilimumab.

This clone was seen once. V gene TRBV5-1 combines with J gene TRBJ2-6, with D perhaps TRBD1 (5 bases). From germline, CDR1 is SGHRS and CDR2 YFSETQ. This CDR3 comprises 18 residues. Trimming took off 4 bases at V and 0 bases at J, with 17 bases between the two ends. CDR3 sequence reads: CASSLAGKTISGANVLTF. As DNA, the CDR3 is TGCGCCAGCAGCCTTGCAGGGAAAACAATCTCTGGGGCCAACGTCCTGACTTTC.

The chain links TRBV7-2 to TRBJ2-1; possibly TRBD1 for D (6 bases). In germline, CDR1 is SGHTA, CDR2 FQGNSA. There are 15 residues in the CDR3. Trimming removed 4 bases from V and 9 bases from J, with 19 bases in between. The CDR3 coding sequence is TGTGCCAGCAGCTCAACCGGGACCACAGGGTCTGAGCAGTTCTTC. Translated: CASSSTGTTGSEQFF.

This clone was found a few times. The genes are TRBV2 and TRBJ2-1; perhaps TRBD1 as D (5 bases). This CDR3 is 13 amino acids long. Germline V gives CDR1 SNHLY, CDR2 FYNNEI. V was cut by 4 bases and J by 7 bases, with 11 bases left in between. The CDR3 DNA sequence: TGTGCCAGCAGTGGACAGATAAGAAATGAGCAGTTCTTC. Amino acid sequence: CASSGQIRNEQFF.

This clone was seen a handful of times. The chain links TRBV9 to TRBJ1-3; the D gene is possibly TRBD1 (6 bases). CDR3 length equals 15 residues. Germline CDR1 reads SGDLS; CDR2 reads YYNGEE. The V gene lost 3 bases and the J gene lost 8 bases, with 18 bases spanning the gap. CDR3 region: CASSAWGQEVDTIYF. In nucleotides, the CDR3 is TGTGCCAGCAGCGCATGGGGGCAGGAGGTAGACACCATATATTTT.

This clone has a single count. CDR3 bases: TGTGCCAGCAGTCAACAGGGGGACCAAAACATTCAGTACTTC. Translating gives CASSQQGDQNIQYF. V usage is TRBV6-6 and J usage is TRBJ2-4; 8 bases agree with TRBD1. This CDR3 spans 14 amino acids. The V segment lost 5 bases and the J segment 5 bases; nucleotides outside the gene matches: 5. Germline CDR1 MNHNY, CDR2 SVGAGI (reference sequence).

This chain joins TRBV9 and TRBJ2-3, with unresolved D. In germline, CDR1 is SGDLS, CDR2 YYNGEE. V was pared by 0 bases and J by 4 bases, with 6 bases between. The CDR3 has 13 amino acids. CDR3 nucleotide sequence: TGTGCCAGCAGCGTAGAAGGGTCAGATACGCAGTATTTT. Translation: CASSVEGSDTQYF.

The rearrangement joins TRBV5-4 to TRBJ1-2; D possibly corresponds to TRBD1 (6 bases). Looked up from germline, CDR1 is SGHNT and CDR2 is YYREEE (reference sequence). The CDR3 is 15 amino acids. The V end was cut by 0 bases, the J end by 4 bases, with 13 bases between. The CDR3 DNA reads as TGTGCCAGCAGCTTGGGGACAGCGGAAGCCTATGGCTACACCTTC. Its protein product is CASSLGTAEAYGYTF.

The chain carries TRBV27 and TRBJ2-3; TRBD2 matches 8 bases. The CDR3 sequence is 16 residues long. V shed 3 bases, J shed 5 bases, and the junction held 10 bases outside the gene matches. Germline V gene lookup returns CDR1 MNHEY and CDR2 SMNVEV (reference sequence). The CDR3 loop reads CASSFFGGAFRDTQYF. The CDR3 DNA is TGTGCCAGCAGTTTTTTCGGGGGGGCTTTTCGAGATACGCAGTATTTT.

V usage is TRBV5-4 and J usage is TRBJ1-4; no reliable D call. This CDR3 region has 14 residues. Germline V gene lookup returns CDR1 SGHNT and CDR2 YYREEE (reference sequence). Trimming left V 7 bases short and J 0 bases short, with 10 bases between. In DNA form, the CDR3 reads TGTGCCAGCGGCCGGGATGCAACTAATGAAAAACTGTTTTTT. This translates into CASGRDATNEKLFF.

The rearrangement links TRBV7-2 to TRBJ1-2, with D maybe TRBD1 (6 bases). Trimming took 5 bases from V and 7 from J, leaving 17 bases between them. Germline V gene sequence: CDR1 SGHTA, CDR2 FQGNSA. This CDR3 has 14 amino acids. CDR3 amino acids: CASSPGGGVIGYTF. DNA of the CDR3: TGTGCCAGCAGCCCAGGAGGGGGGGTAATTGGCTACACCTTC.

The rearrangement links TRBV20-1 to TRBJ2-1; unclear D gene. Trimming stripped 4 bases from V and 4 bases from J, with 5 bases between. The CDR3 length is 11 residues. Germline CDR1 and CDR2: DFQATT and SNEGSKA (reference sequence). DNA for the CDR3: TGCAGTGCTAACATGTACAATGAGCAGTTCTTC. It encodes CSANMYNEQFF.

The J gene is TRBJ2-3, the V gene TRBV19, with TRBD1 identical over 7 bases. Per germline, CDR1 LNHDA and CDR2 SQIVND (reference sequence). V lost 3 bases to trimming and J lost 0 bases; unmatched junction nucleotides: 3. The CDR3 is 15 amino acids. This chain's CDR3 is CASSMGQPSTDTQYF. DNA of the CDR3: TGTGCCAGTAGTATGGGACAGCCAAGCACAGATACGCAGTATTTT.

The sample holds one count of this clone. This chain uses TRBV2 with TRBJ2-5; D remains unclear. The CDR3 has 15 residues. Germline CDR1 SNHLY, CDR2 FYNNEI. The V gene lost 3 bases and the J gene lost 5 bases, with 16 bases spanning the gap. The CDR3 reads CASSELGRGEETQYF. The CDR3 coding sequence is TGTGCCAGCAGTGAGTTAGGTAGAGGCGAGGAGACCCAGTACTTC. The full variable domain, rest sourced from reference TRBV2 and TRBJ2-5, is EPEVTQTPSHQVTQMGQEVILRCVPISNHLYFYWYRQILGQKVEFLVSFYNNEISEKSEIFDDQFSVERPDGSNFTLKIRSTKLEDSAMYFCASSELGRGEETQYFGPGTRLLVL.

The chain is built from TRBV29-1 and TRBJ1-2; D ambiguous. This CDR3 region has 10 residues. Trimming cost V 4 bases and J 8 bases, with 8 bases left between them. From germline, CDR1 is SQVTM and CDR2 ANQGSEA. The CDR3 spells CSVAGKGYTF. As DNA, the CDR3 is TGCAGCGTTGCGGGGAAGGGCTACACCTTC. Based on the CDR3 plus reference TRBV29-1 and TRBJ1-2, the full variable domain is SAVISQKPSRDICQRGTSLTIQCQVDSQVTMMFWYRQQPGQSLTLIATANQGSEATYESGFVIDKFPISRPNLTFSTLTVSNMSPEDSSIYLCSVAGKGYTFGSGTRLTVV.

The genes are TRBV7-9 and TRBJ2-1, with 8 bases that match TRBD1. CDR3 length: 14 residues. CDR1 is SEHNR and CDR2 is FQNEAQ in the germline V gene (reference sequence). V lost 5 bases and J lost 10; bases outside the gene matches: 10. This CDR3 reads CASSGTIRGHEQFF. As DNA, the CDR3 is TGTGCCAGCAGCGGGACCATCAGGGGGCACGAGCAGTTCTTC.

DNA for the CDR3: TGCGCCAGCAGCCCAGTCATGAACACTGAAGCTTTCTTT. This sequence encodes CASSPVMNTEAFF. The J gene is TRBJ1-1, the V gene TRBV5-1; D is uncertain. Germline V gene lookup returns CDR1 SGHRS and CDR2 YFSETQ. This CDR3 spans 13 amino acids. Trimming stripped 4 bases from V and 0 bases from J, with 7 bases between.

The chain uses TRBV9 and TRBJ2-3, with 8 bases that match TRBD2. The germline gives CDR1 SGDLS, CDR2 YYNGEE. This CDR3 has 15 amino acids. The V segment lost 1 base and the J segment 6 bases; nucleotides outside the gene matches: 7. CDR3 in amino acids: CASSVNVAGRDTQYF. The CDR3 DNA sequence: TGTGCCAGCAGCGTAAACGTAGCGGGAAGGGATACGCAGTATTTT.

The V call is TRBV6-5, the J call TRBJ1-5, with TRBD1 identical over 7 bases. The J segment lost 0 bases and the V segment lost 6 bases, leaving 5 bases of the junction unmatched. This CDR3 comprises 15 residues. Germline V lookup: CDR1 MNHEY, CDR2 SVGAGI. DNA for the CDR3: TGTGCCAGCAGGCGGGGGACAGATAGCAATCAGCCCCAGCATTTT. Its protein product is CASRRGTDSNQPQHF.

The chain joins TRBV9 to TRBJ1-3; D unclear. Germline V gives CDR1 SGDLS, CDR2 YYNGEE. V was pared by 0 bases and J by 0 bases, with 7 bases between. This CDR3 is 15 amino acids long. The CDR3 loop is CASSVGSGSGNTIYF. For the CDR3, the DNA is TGTGCCAGCAGCGTAGGGTCTGGCTCTGGAAACACCATATATTTT.

This clone was detected only once. This sequence joins TRBV9 and TRBJ2-7, with D possibly being TRBD1 (5 bases). V lost 0 bases and J lost 0, with 10 bases in between. Germline V gene data show CDR1 as SGDLS and CDR2 as YYNGEE. The CDR3 runs 15 residues. This chain's CDR3 is CASSVVQAVSYEQYF. CDR3 nucleotides: TGTGCCAGCAGCGTAGTACAGGCGGTCTCCTACGAGCAGTACTTC.

The CDR3 sequence: CASSLGQASQETQYF. In nucleotides, the CDR3 is TGTGCCAGCAGCTTAGGTCAGGCTTCTCAAGAGACCCAGTACTTC. J is TRBJ2-5 and V is TRBV7-2; D is uncertain. Germline V CDR1 and CDR2: SGHTA, FQGNSA. This CDR3 has 15 amino acids. Trimming removed 1 base at V and 2 bases at J, with 11 bases between. Drawing the rest from reference TRBV7-2 and TRBJ2-5, the complete variable domain is GAGVSQSPSNKVTEKGKDVELRCDPISGHTALYWYRQSLGQGLEFLIYFQGNSAPDKSGLPSDRFSAERTGGSVSTLTIQRTQQEDSAVYLCASSLGQASQETQYFGPGTRLLVL.

This clone was observed a few times. The chain uses TRBV7-2 and TRBJ2-5; 7 nucleotides match TRBD1. This CDR3 region has 13 residues. Losses at the gene ends were 6 bases for V and 3 bases for J; bases not matched to a gene: 4. The germline CDR1 and CDR2 sequences are SGHTA and FQGNSA. CDR3 in amino acids: CASSSDREETQYF. For the CDR3, the DNA is TGTGCCAGCAGTTCCGACAGGGAAGAGACCCAGTACTTC.

This clone was recorded a few times. The chain combines TRBV19 with TRBJ1-3; maybe TRBD1 (5 bases). CDR1 LNHDA and CDR2 SQIVND come from the germline V gene (reference sequence). There are 15 residues in the CDR3. The V end lost 4 bases, the J end lost 8 bases, and 18 bases lay between the germline ends. The CDR3 DNA reads as TGTGCCAGTAGTACGGCAGGGAGAGCCCTGGACACCATATATTTT. Translating it yields CASSTAGRALDTIYF.

This chain links TRBV29-1 with TRBJ1-3; maybe TRBD1 (5 bases). The V and J ends lost 7 bases and 4 bases respectively, with 11 bases between them. The germline CDR1 and CDR2 sequences are SQVTM and ANQGSEA. The CDR3 runs to 12 residues. CDR3 coding DNA: TGCAGCGGCGGGACGTCAGGAAACACCATATATTTT. It is translated as CSGGTSGNTIYF.

The chain couples TRBV15 to TRBJ2-6; D possibly corresponds to TRBD2 (6 bases). There are 14 residues in the CDR3. Germline assignment: CDR1 LNHNV and CDR2 YYDKDF (reference sequence). The germline V and J ends were trimmed by 11 bases and 4 bases, with 15 bases remaining between them. Here the CDR3 DNA reads TGTGCCGCGGGAAATGTTTTGGGGGCCAACGTCCTGACTTTC. Its protein is CAAGNVLGANVLTF.

The V call is TRBV5-1, the J call TRBJ2-7, with unresolved D. CDR1 SGHRS and CDR2 YFSETQ come from the germline V gene. The CDR3 covers 15 residues. Trimming removed 2 bases at V and 2 bases at J, with 14 bases between. CDR3 sequence (DNA): TGCGCCAGCAGCTTTGACCAAGTCAAACCCTACGAGCAGTACTTC. It specifies CASSFDQVKPYEQYF.

The V call is TRBV25-1, the J call TRBJ1-1; D perhaps matches TRBD1 (6 bases). This CDR3 is built from 12 residues. V was shortened by 3 bases and J by 5 bases, with 7 bases between the two germline ends. The V gene's germline CDR1 is MGHDK and CDR2 SYGVNS. This chain's CDR3 is CASSDRGTEAFF. CDR3 nucleotides: TGTGCCAGCAGTGACAGGGGAACTGAAGCTTTCTTT.